The 15 T cell receptor beta chains listed next were all sequenced from one sample in a study of blood T cell repertoires in COVID-19. TCRdb keeps only in-frame clones here, not all; method: immunoSEQ multiplex PCR. The sample lists about 380,000 clones, approximately 89% occurring once. Material for sequencing was PBMCs or T cells enriched from blood (not recorded which). These receptors all come from a man between 25 and 39 years old who had recovered from COVID-19.

The J gene is TRBJ2-3, the V gene TRBV29-1; D unresolved. Germline values: CDR1 SQVTM, CDR2 ANQGSEA. Trimming took off 3 bases at V and 5 bases at J, with 15 bases between the two ends. The CDR3 extends over 14 amino acids. CDR3 sequence reads: CSVEPPPAEDTQYF. DNA of the CDR3: TGCAGCGTTGAGCCCCCACCGGCGGAAGATACGCAGTATTTT.

V is TRBV21-1 and J is TRBJ2-3; TRBD2 was called by the table and not checked on the DNA. TRBV21-1 is marked as a pseudogene. The CDR3 length is 17 residues. CDR3 sequence reads: CASSKSRRASVGDTQYF. DNA for the CDR3: TGTGCCAGCAGCAAGAGCCGGCGGGCTAGCGTCGGTGATACGCAGTATTTT.

As concerns this clone: One end of the junction is discordant with germline, which a read error may explain. This CDR3 reads CASIEGQSPAYEQYF. In nucleotides, the CDR3 is TGTGCCAGCATTGAAGGTCAGTCCCCCGCCTACGAGCAGTACTTC. The chain combines TRBV6-1 with TRBJ2-7; no reliable D call. CDR1 and CDR2 (germline): MNHNS, SASEGT. This CDR3 region has 15 residues.

This sequence joins TRBV5-1 and TRBJ2-2; 8 nucleotides align to TRBD1. This CDR3 spans 14 amino acids. Trimming at V came to 4 bases and at J to 8 bases, leaving 7 bases not matched to a gene. Germline CDR1 SGHRS, CDR2 YFSETQ. CDR3 residues: CASSPGQGLGELFF. The CDR3 bases are TGCGCCAGCAGCCCTGGACAGGGCCTGGGGGAGCTGTTTTTT.

As DNA, the CDR3 is TGTGCCAGCGGGGCCTACAATCAGCCCCAGCATTTT. This encodes CASGAYNQPQHF. V is TRBV6-6 and J is TRBJ1-5, with D possibly being TRBD1 (5 bases). This CDR3 has 12 amino acids. Trimming pared 8 bases from V and 3 bases from J, leaving 8 bases between. The germline CDR1 and CDR2 sequences are MNHNY and SVGAGI (reference sequence).

This chain uses TRBV29-1 with TRBJ2-7; TRBD2 might be the D (6 bases). Germline CDR1 is SQVTM and CDR2 is ANQGSEA. Trimming stripped 3 bases from V and 6 bases from J, with 18 bases between. This CDR3 contains 14 residues. CDR3 coding DNA: TGCAGCGTTGATGCCGGGACTCTGCGGGGCGAGCAGTACTTC. Translated, it gives CSVDAGTLRGEQYF.

The genes are TRBV13 and TRBJ2-2; tentatively, D is TRBD2 (5 bases). Germline V gene sequence: CDR1 PRHDT, CDR2 FYEKMQ (reference sequence). The CDR3 has 17 amino acids. V lost 0 bases, J lost 7 bases, and 18 bases lay in between. CDR3 amino acids: CASSLGLRLREDGELFF. The DNA for the CDR3 is TGTGCCAGCAGCTTAGGCCTCAGGCTGAGGGAAGACGGGGAGCTGTTTTTT.

This clone was seen once. The V gene is TRBV18, the J gene TRBJ1-5, with 7 bases identical to TRBD1. Germline V gene data show CDR1 as KGHSH and CDR2 as LQKENI. The CDR3 sequence is 18 residues long. Trimming took 4 bases from V and 7 from J; bases not matched to a gene: 19. This chain's CDR3 is CASSHRGRQGIAGQPQHF. The CDR3 nucleotides read TGTGCCAGCTCACACAGGGGCCGCCAGGGGATCGCCGGACAGCCCCAGCATTTT.

Note on this clone: The same CDR3 can be traced to other DNA sequences in this sample. V and J are TRBV7-2 and TRBJ1-2; D ambiguous. Germline values: CDR1 SGHTA, CDR2 FQGNSA. With 1 base removed from V and 5 bases from J, the gap between germline ends came to 5 bases. The CDR3 has 12 residues. This chain's CDR3 is CASSLGSYGYTF. The CDR3 bases are TGTGCCAGCAGCTTAGGTAGTTATGGCTACACCTTC.

The rearrangement links TRBV6-4 to TRBJ1-2; D remains ambiguous. V lost 6 bases and J lost 4, with 12 bases in between. This CDR3 is built from 13 residues. Per germline, CDR1 MRHNA and CDR2 SNTAGT. The chain's CDR3 is CASRREVPYGYTF. The DNA of the CDR3 is TGTGCCAGCAGAAGAGAGGTCCCCTATGGCTACACCTTC.

The CDR3 loop reads CASSPRQGTGEAFF. In nucleotides, the CDR3 is TGTGCCAGCAGCCCCCGACAGGGGACAGGTGAAGCTTTCTTT. V gene TRBV7-9 combines with J gene TRBJ1-1, with 8 bases fitting TRBD1. This CDR3 has 14 amino acids. The germline V gene encodes CDR1 SEHNR and CDR2 FQNEAQ (reference sequence). The J segment lost 7 bases and the V segment lost 5 bases, leaving 9 bases of the junction unmatched. The whole variable domain, remainder taken from reference TRBV7-9 and TRBJ1-1, is DTGVSQNPRHKITKRGQNVTFRCDPISEHNRLYWYRQTLGQGPEFLTYFQNEAQLEKSRLLSDRFSAERPKGSFSTLEIQRTEQGDSAMYLCASSPRQGTGEAFFGQGTRLTVV.

The chain joins TRBV5-1 to TRBJ1-1; tentatively, D is TRBD1 (5 bases). The CDR3 covers 16 residues. Germline loops: CDR1 SGHRS, CDR2 YFSETQ. The V end lost 4 bases, the J end lost 1 base, and 17 bases lay between the germline ends. This chain's CDR3 is CASSLNPNGQNTEAFF. The CDR3 region has the DNA TGCGCCAGCAGCCTTAACCCAAACGGACAGAACACTGAAGCTTTCTTT.

The gene calls are TRBV18 and TRBJ2-6; 7 nucleotides agree with TRBD1. V gave up 3 bases and J gave up 0 bases; unmatched junction bases: 17. In germline, CDR1 is KGHSH, CDR2 LQKENI. The CDR3 spans 21 residues. CDR3 sequence (DNA): TGTGCCAGCTCACCCAAAGAGCCACAGGGGTTTCTCCCCTCTGGGGCCAACGTCCTGACTTTC. This codes for CASSPKEPQGFLPSGANVLTF.

The CDR3 sequence is CAWSVGDAEAFF. For the CDR3, the DNA is TGTGCCTGGAGTGTCGGGGATGCTGAAGCTTTCTTT. V is TRBV30 and J is TRBJ1-1; D gene uncertain. The CDR3 extends over 12 amino acids. The V end was cut by 0 bases, the J end by 6 bases, with 8 bases between. Per germline, CDR1 GTSNPN and CDR2 SVGIG (reference sequence).

The chain uses TRBV27 and TRBJ1-4; D possibly corresponds to TRBD1 (5 bases). Germline V gene lookup returns CDR1 MNHEY and CDR2 SMNVEV (reference sequence). The CDR3 length is 15 residues. V was pared by 0 bases and J by 8 bases, with 13 bases between. The CDR3 sequence: CASSLSKGRGEKLFF. Written as DNA, the CDR3 is TGTGCCAGCAGTTTATCAAAGGGGCGGGGGGAAAAACTGTTTTTT.